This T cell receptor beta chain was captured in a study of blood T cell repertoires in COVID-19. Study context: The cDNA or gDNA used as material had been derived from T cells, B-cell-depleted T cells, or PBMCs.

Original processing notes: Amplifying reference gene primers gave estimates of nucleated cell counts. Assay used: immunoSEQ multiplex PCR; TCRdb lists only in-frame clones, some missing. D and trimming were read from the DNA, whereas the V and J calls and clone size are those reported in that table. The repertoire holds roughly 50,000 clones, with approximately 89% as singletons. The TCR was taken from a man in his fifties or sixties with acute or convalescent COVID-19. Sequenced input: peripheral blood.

The chain's CDR3 is CASSSQGVNEKLFF. In nucleotides, the CDR3 is TGTGCCAGCAGCTCACAGGGAGTCAATGAAAAACTGTTTTTT. J is TRBJ1-4 and V is TRBV5-5, with D tentatively TRBD1 (6 bases). With 3 bases removed from V and 5 bases from J, the gap between germline ends came to 11 bases. Germline-derived CDR1 and CDR2 are SGHKS and YYEKEE (reference sequence). There are 14 residues in the CDR3.